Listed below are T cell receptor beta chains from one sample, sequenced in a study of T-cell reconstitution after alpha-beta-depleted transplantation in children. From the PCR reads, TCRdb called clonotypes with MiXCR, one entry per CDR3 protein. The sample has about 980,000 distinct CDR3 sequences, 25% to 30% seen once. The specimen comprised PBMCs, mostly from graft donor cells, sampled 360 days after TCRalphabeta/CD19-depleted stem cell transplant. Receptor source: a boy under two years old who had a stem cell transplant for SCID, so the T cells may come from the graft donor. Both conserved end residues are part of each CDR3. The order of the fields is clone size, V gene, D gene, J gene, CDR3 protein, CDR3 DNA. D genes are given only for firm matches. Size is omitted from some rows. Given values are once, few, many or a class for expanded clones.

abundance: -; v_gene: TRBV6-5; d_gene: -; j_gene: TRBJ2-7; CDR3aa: CASSFDREKTYEQYF; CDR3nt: TGTGCCAGCAGTTTCGACAGAGAGAAGACCTACGAGCAGTACTTC
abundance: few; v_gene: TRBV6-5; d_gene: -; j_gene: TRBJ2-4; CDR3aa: CASSYSFNENIQYF; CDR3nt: TGTGCCAGCAGTTACTCCTTTAATGAAAACATTCAGTACTTC
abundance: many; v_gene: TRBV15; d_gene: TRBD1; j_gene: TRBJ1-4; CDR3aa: CATSRQGAENEKLFF; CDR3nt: TGTGCCACCAGCAGACAGGGGGCAGAGAATGAAAAACTGTTTTTT
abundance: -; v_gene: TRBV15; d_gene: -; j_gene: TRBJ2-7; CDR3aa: CATSTMNRERSLYEQYF; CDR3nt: TGTGCCACCAGCACTATGAACCGGGAAAGAAGCCTCTACGAGCAGTACTTC
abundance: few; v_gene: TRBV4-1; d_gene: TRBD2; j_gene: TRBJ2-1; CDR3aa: CASSQEWLAGGTSYNEQFF; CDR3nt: TGCGCCAGCAGCCAAGAGTGGCTAGCGGGGGGAACCTCCTACAATGAGCAGTTCTTC
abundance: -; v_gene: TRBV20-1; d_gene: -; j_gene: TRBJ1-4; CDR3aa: CSARNWADEKLFF; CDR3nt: TGCAGTGCTAGAAACTGGGCAGATGAAAAACTGTTTTTT
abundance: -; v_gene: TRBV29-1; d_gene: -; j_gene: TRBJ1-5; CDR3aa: CSAAVDGSNQPQHF; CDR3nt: TGCAGCGCAGCAGTGGACGGTAGCAATCAGCCCCAGCATTTT
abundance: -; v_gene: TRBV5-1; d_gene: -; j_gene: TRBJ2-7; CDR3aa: CASSSWGVSYEQYF; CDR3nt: TGCGCCAGCAGCTCGTGGGGAGTCTCCTACGAGCAGTACTTC
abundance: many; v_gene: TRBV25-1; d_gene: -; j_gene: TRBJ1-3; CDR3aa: CASSRDTKSGNTIYF; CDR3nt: TGTGCCAGCAGTAGGGACACCAAGTCTGGAAACACCATATATTTT
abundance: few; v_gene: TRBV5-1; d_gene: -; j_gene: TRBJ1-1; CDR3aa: CASSVRVGTEAFF; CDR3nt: TGCGCCAGCAGCGTAAGGGTGGGCACTGAAGCTTTCTTT
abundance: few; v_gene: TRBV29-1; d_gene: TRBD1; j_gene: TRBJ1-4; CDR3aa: CAGQAGEKLFF; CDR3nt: TGCGCGGGACAGGCAGGTGAAAAACTGTTTTTT
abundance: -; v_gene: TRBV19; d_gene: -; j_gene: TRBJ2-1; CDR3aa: CASSISRAAEQFF; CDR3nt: TGTGCCAGTAGTATTTCGAGAGCTGCTGAGCAGTTCTTC
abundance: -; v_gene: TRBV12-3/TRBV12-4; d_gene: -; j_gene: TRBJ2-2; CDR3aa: CASSTPRGELFF; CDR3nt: TGTGCCAGCAGTACCCCGAGGGGGGAGCTGTTTTTT
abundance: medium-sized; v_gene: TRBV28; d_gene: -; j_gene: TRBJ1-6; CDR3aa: CASSWAAVGSNSPLHF; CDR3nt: TGTGCCAGCAGTTGGGCCGCCGTAGGCTCTAATTCACCCCTCCACTTT
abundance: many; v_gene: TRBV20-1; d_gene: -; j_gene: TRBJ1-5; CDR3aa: CSAGGGKNQPQHF; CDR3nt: TGCAGTGCCGGCGGGGGGAAAAATCAGCCCCAGCATTTT
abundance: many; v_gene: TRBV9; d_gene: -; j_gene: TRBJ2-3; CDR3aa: CASSVAGPNVDTQYF; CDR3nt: TGTGCCAGCAGCGTAGCCGGACCGAACGTGGATACGCAGTATTTT
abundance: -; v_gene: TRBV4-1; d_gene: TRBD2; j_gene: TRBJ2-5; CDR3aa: CASSQGGRGVQETQYF; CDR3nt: TGCGCCAGCAGCCAAGGAGGGCGGGGGGTCCAAGAGACCCAGTACTTC